The present TCR beta chain was sequenced within a study of blood T cell repertoires in COVID-19. Background on the study: Collection of acute and convalescent COVID-19 samples took place in the United States, Italy and Spain. PBMCs, B-cell-depleted T cells, or T cells provided the cDNA or gDNA that made up the material.

Deletions cut 3 bases from V and 8 bases from J, with 8 bases between. Germline CDR1 GTSNPN, CDR2 SVGIG (reference sequence). The CDR3 covers 12 residues. The authors' processing: Amplification of reference gene primers provided the estimated nucleated cell counts. Assay: immunoSEQ multiplex PCR; the TCRdb copy retains only in-frame clones and omits some. V and J calls and clone size follow that table, whereas D and trimming were derived from the DNA. Of some 150,000 clones listed, 60% to 80% are singletons. This TCR was recovered from a woman in her 50s with active or convalescent COVID-19. Material for sequencing was peripheral blood. The rearrangement uses TRBV30 and TRBJ1-6, with unresolved D. CDR3 region: CAWSTVYSPLHF. CDR3 DNA sequence: TGTGCCTGGAGCACAGTTTATTCACCCCTCCACTTT.